This TCR beta chain was identified during a study of T cell repertoires in cytomegalovirus infection. Study summary: Alongside well-studied HLA-B-restricted CMV epitopes, recently identified HLA-C-restricted CMV epitopes were also used. Indications came from public TCR beta signatures; they pointed to CMV infection and to a matching HLA type. Study outcomes and limitations: Dominating the ex vivo response were HLA-C-restricted CMV-specific TCR beta clonotypes. Carriers of CMV plus the relevant HLA were identified by cumulative public TCR beta family frequency.

There are 11 residues in the CDR3. CDR1 ENHRY and CDR2 SYGVKD come from the germline V gene. This clonotype was seen a handful of times. The antigen is unknown. Using its own MiXCR run on the reads, TCRdb lists one record per CDR3 protein. This table has 300,000 to 400,000 distinct CDR3 sequences, roughly 25% appearing once. This sample comprised cultured PBMCs, obtained from culture after CMV antigen stimulation. The sequence came from a human donor in good health (CMV status not recorded). Some clones in this sample may be carry-over from other donors' samples. The chain recombines TRBV10-3 with TRBJ2-5, with D possibly being TRBD2 (6 bases). In DNA form, the CDR3 reads TGTGCTGCCGGGGGACGGGAGACCCAGTACTTC. Translating gives CAAGGRETQYF.